This entry lists 2 T cell receptor beta chains sequenced from one sample in a study of blood T cell repertoires in COVID-19. TCRdb's copy holds only in-frame clones and misses some; the assay was immunoSEQ multiplex PCR. The sample has about 400,000 clones, over 85% seen once. Sequencing input: PBMCs or T cells enriched from blood (not recorded which). These receptors were obtained from a woman aged 25 to 45 who had recovered from COVID-19.

This chain connects TRBV12-5 to TRBJ1-3; TRBD1 agrees at 7 bases. CDR1 LGHNT and CDR2 FRNRAP come from the germline V gene. This CDR3 has 16 residues. V was pared by 5 bases and J by 0 bases, with 7 bases of the junction left unmatched. CDR3 DNA sequence: TGTGCTAGTGGTCCATGGACAGGAGGCTCTGGAAACACCATATATTTT. As protein: CASGPWTGGSGNTIYF.

This chain links TRBV28 with TRBJ2-3; 11 nucleotides agree with TRBD1. The CDR3 contains 16 residues. CDR1 and CDR2 from the germline V gene are MDHEN and SYDVKM. Losses at the gene ends were 5 bases for V and 3 bases for J; bases not matched to a gene: 7. CDR3 sequence reads: CASSPRTGGVTDTQYF. The CDR3, as DNA: TGTGCCAGCAGTCCGCGGACAGGGGGCGTAACAGATACGCAGTATTTT.